Following are 21 T cell receptor beta chains from one sample sequenced in a study of metastatic and nonmetastatic thyroid tumors. All patients were treatment-naive before thyroid surgery. Via MiXCR, TCRdb re-called the PCR reads. The repertoire consists of 4,000 to 5,000 clones, with over 25% occurring once and the leading ten covering 17%. Sequenced material: adjacent normal tissue. The receptors come from a female donor with papillary thyroid cancer or a benign thyroid nodule (not recorded which). Some clones in this sample may be carry-over from other donors' samples.

The sample holds many counts of this clone. V and J are TRBV27 and TRBJ1-1, with TRBD1 as a possible D gene (6 bases). CDR1 is MNHEY, CDR2 SMNVEV, per germline (reference sequence). Trimming removed 4 bases at V and 4 bases at J, with 19 bases between. CDR3 length equals 16 residues. The CDR3 DNA follows: TGTGCCAGCAGTTCTTCAGGGGTCCCTACGGGCACTGAAGCTTTCTTT. It translates to CASSSSGVPTGTEAFF.

V gene TRBV6-5 combines with J gene TRBJ2-2; D perhaps matches TRBD1 (6 bases). V lost 0 bases and J 7 bases, leaving 12 bases between the germline ends. The length of the CDR3 is 15 residues. CDR1 and CDR2 from the germline V gene are MNHEY and SVGAGI. The CDR3 DNA reads TGTGCCAGCAGTTACTCGGGGGCCATGGGCGGGGAGCTGTTTTTT. Protein: CASSYSGAMGGELFF.

This chain connects TRBV6-1 to TRBJ1-1; D is perhaps TRBD1 (6 bases). The CDR3 length is 13 residues. V lost 6 bases, J lost 0 bases, and 8 bases lay in between. Germline V CDR1 and CDR2: MNHNS, SASEGT. CDR3: CASRQGVNTEAFF. The CDR3, as DNA: TGTGCCAGCAGACAGGGAGTGAACACTGAAGCTTTCTTT.

Turning to this clone: A junction boundary mismatches the germline segment, possibly from a read error. The V and J genes are TRBV19 and TRBJ2-7, with 7 positions matching TRBD2. Germline loops: CDR1 LNHDA, CDR2 SQIVND (reference sequence). The CDR3 loop spans 15 amino acids. The CDR3 spells CASSPPGLGVYEHYF. In nucleotides, the CDR3 is TGTGCCAGTAGTCCTCCAGGACTAGGAGTCTACGAGCACTACTTC.

The rearrangement joins TRBV7-9 to TRBJ2-7; TRBD2 aligns across 7 bases. The CDR3 contains 14 residues. J lost 2 bases, V lost 5 bases, and 6 bases had no gene match. The germline gives CDR1 SEHNR, CDR2 FQNEAQ (reference sequence). CDR3 region: CASSRAGPAYEQYF. CDR3 sequence (DNA): TGTGCCAGCAGCCGAGCGGGACCCGCCTACGAGCAGTACTTC.

The chain couples TRBV7-2 to TRBJ2-1; 11 bases are a match to TRBD2. The CDR3 length is 18 residues. CDR1 and CDR2 (germline): SGHTA, FQGNSA. V trimming: 1 base; J trimming: 7 bases; junction bases outside the gene matches: 12. The CDR3 DNA sequence: TGTGCCAGCAGCTTAGGCTTGGCTAGCGGGAGGTTTGGTAATGAGCAGTTCTTC. Protein product: CASSLGLASGRFGNEQFF.

Regarding this clone: This CDR3 is missing its conserved last phenylalanine or tryptophan, likely due to a read error. The DNA is left out, because the CDR3 cannot be placed on it with certainty; the CDR3 is given as TCRdb lists it. The chain carries TRBV15 and TRBJ1-5. The CDR3 comprises 13 residues, both ends counted. CDR1 and CDR2 (germline): LNHNV, YYDKDF (reference sequence). The CDR3 sequence is CATSRVSNQPLHV.

By proportion, this clone is large. This chain uses TRBV27 with TRBJ2-7; D not resolved. This CDR3 contains 14 residues. Germline assignment: CDR1 MNHEY and CDR2 SMNVEV (reference sequence). Trimming took 2 bases from V and 3 from J, leaving 11 bases between them. As DNA, the CDR3 is TGTGCCAGCAGTTTACGAGTACCAAACTACGAGCAGTACTTC. Residues: CASSLRVPNYEQYF.

Regarding this clone: No conserved phenylalanine or tryptophan is present at the end of the CDR3, so a read error is the likely explanation. The gene calls are TRBV5-5 and TRBJ1-2; 9 bases are a match to TRBD1. Germline V CDR1 and CDR2: SGHKS, YYEKEE (reference sequence). The CDR3 covers 15 residues. The CDR3 region has the DNA TGTGCCAGCAGCTCCGCCGGGACAGGGAACTCTGGCTACACCTTA. Residues: CASSSAGTGNSGYTL.

This clone showed up just a few times. The J gene is TRBJ2-7, the V gene TRBV28; 9 bases are shared with TRBD2. V was pared by 5 bases and J by 0 bases, with 14 bases of the junction left unmatched. The CDR3 runs to 18 residues. The germline gives CDR1 MDHEN, CDR2 SYDVKM. The CDR3 reads CASSPSIGAGLASYEQYF. CDR3 in DNA: TGTGCCAGCAGTCCGTCAATCGGGGCGGGACTAGCCTCCTACGAGCAGTACTTC. The whole variable domain, remainder taken from reference TRBV28 and TRBJ2-7, is DVKVTQSSRYLVKRTGEKVFLECVQDMDHENMFWYRQDPGLGLRLIYFSYDVKMKEKGDIPEGYSVSREKKERFSLILESASTNQTSMYLCASSPSIGAGLASYEQYFGPGTRLTVT.

J is TRBJ1-2 and V is TRBV9, with no clear D. Trimming removed 6 bases at V and 10 bases at J, with 19 bases between. The germline gives CDR1 SGDLS, CDR2 YYNGEE. CDR3 length: 13 residues. The CDR3 DNA follows: TGTGCCAGCAAGTCGGGATTGACCAATGTCTACACCTTC. It specifies CASKSGLTNVYTF. The variable domain in full, with the rest retrieved from reference TRBV9 and TRBJ1-2, is DSGVTQTPKHLITATGQRVTLRCSPRSGDLSVYWYQQSLDQGLQFLIQYYNGEERAKGNILERFSAQQFPDLHSELNLSSLELGDSALYFCASKSGLTNVYTFGSGTRLTVV.

The rearrangement links TRBV6-1 to TRBJ2-7, with TRBD2 as a possible D gene (5 bases). The CDR3 extends over 11 amino acids. V lost 7 bases, J lost 5 bases, and 9 bases lay in between. The V gene's germline CDR1 is MNHNS and CDR2 SASEGT. CDR3 in amino acids: CASMEANEQYF. The CDR3 bases are TGTGCCAGCATGGAGGCCAACGAGCAGTACTTC.

The DNA of the CDR3 is TGTGCCAGCAGTTTTATAAGGGGGAAGCAGTACTTC. This sequence encodes CASSFIRGKQYF. The V call is TRBV28, the J call TRBJ2-7, with D maybe TRBD1 (6 bases). Trimming cost V 3 bases and J 8 bases, with 11 bases left between them. The CDR3 consists of 12 residues. Germline V CDR1 and CDR2: MDHEN, SYDVKM.

Relative to its sample, this clone is medium-sized. The chain has TRBV3-1 and TRBJ1-1; 7 positions agree with TRBD1. The CDR3 loop spans 12 amino acids. The J segment lost 8 bases and the V segment lost 6 bases, leaving 6 bases of the junction unmatched. Germline values: CDR1 LGHDT, CDR2 YNNKEL (reference sequence). CDR3 nucleotides: TGTGCCAGCAGACTACAGGGGATGGAAGCTTTCTTT. As protein: CASRLQGMEAFF. Full variable domain (outside the CDR3, taken from reference TRBV3-1 and TRBJ1-1): DTAVSQTPKYLVTQMGNDKSIKCEQNLGHDTMYWYKQDSKKFLKIMFSYNNKELIINETVPNRFSPKSPDKAHLNLHINSLELGDSAVYFCASRLQGMEAFFGQGTRLTVV.

J is TRBJ2-7 and V is TRBV30; no firm D call. This CDR3 spans 12 amino acids. Trimming removed 1 base from V and 4 bases from J, with 8 bases in between. Germline V gives CDR1 GTSNPN, CDR2 SVGIG (reference sequence). The CDR3 sequence is CAWSGELYEQYF. The CDR3, as DNA: TGTGCCTGGAGTGGAGAATTGTACGAGCAGTACTTC.

The chain combines TRBV6-1 with TRBJ2-7, with D unclear. Per germline, CDR1 MNHNS and CDR2 SASEGT. With 8 bases removed from V and 7 bases from J, the gap between germline ends came to 15 bases. The CDR3 spans 12 residues. CDR3 sequence: CASHRVGEEQYF. In nucleotides, the CDR3 is TGTGCCAGCCATAGGGTCGGCGAGGAGCAGTACTTC.

In its sample, this clone ranks as medium-sized. V gene TRBV20-1 combines with J gene TRBJ1-1, with 7 bases matching TRBD1. CDR1 is DFQATT, CDR2 SNEGSKA, per germline (reference sequence). The length of the CDR3 is 13 residues. V lost 3 bases and J lost 1; bases outside the gene matches: 2. CDR3 nucleotides: TGCAGTGCTAGGGGACAGCGGAACACTGAAGCTTTCTTT. Residues: CSARGQRNTEAFF.

The chain recombines TRBV10-3 with TRBJ2-7; possible D gene TRBD2, 7 bases. The V and J ends lost 8 bases and 0 bases respectively, with 14 bases between them. This CDR3 comprises 14 residues. The germline CDR1 and CDR2 sequences are ENHRY and SYGVKD. The CDR3 reads CAIAEGGSSYEQYF. The CDR3 region has the DNA TGTGCCATCGCCGAGGGGGGGTCCTCCTACGAGCAGTACTTC.

The V and J genes are TRBV19 and TRBJ2-6; perhaps TRBD2 as D (5 bases). Germline V gene sequence: CDR1 LNHDA, CDR2 SQIVND (reference sequence). The CDR3 totals 16 residues. V lost 5 bases, J lost 0 bases, and 11 bases lay in between. The CDR3 loop is CASSYYGNSGANVLTF. The DNA for the CDR3 is TGTGCCAGTAGTTACTACGGGAACTCTGGGGCCAACGTCCTGACTTTC. Supplemented by reference TRBV19 and TRBJ2-6, the full variable domain reads DGGITQSPKYLFRKEGQNVTLSCEQNLNHDAMYWYRQDPGQGLRLIYYSQIVNDFQKGDIAEGYSVSREKKESFPLTVTSAQKNPTAFYLCASSYYGNSGANVLTFGAGSRLTVL.

This clone was counted only a few times. This chain links TRBV28 with TRBJ2-3, with 8 bases identical to TRBD1. CDR1 is MDHEN, CDR2 SYDVKM, per germline. The trim removed 6 bases at V and 3 bases at J, leaving 5 bases unmatched. The CDR3 spans 14 residues. The CDR3 sequence: CASSHGTGTDTQYF. The CDR3 region has the DNA TGTGCCAGCAGCCATGGGACAGGAACAGATACGCAGTATTTT.

DNA of the CDR3: TGTGCCAGCAACAGGGGCCAAAACACTGAAGCTTTCTTT. Encoded protein: CASNRGQNTEAFF. The V and J genes are TRBV28 and TRBJ1-1; 7 nucleotides line up with TRBD1. There are 13 residues in the CDR3. Trimming took 7 bases from V and 2 from J; bases not matched to a gene: 4. Germline assignment: CDR1 MDHEN and CDR2 SYDVKM. The entire variable domain, with the rest obtained from reference TRBV28 and TRBJ1-1, is as follows: DVKVTQSSRYLVKRTGEKVFLECVQDMDHENMFWYRQDPGLGLRLIYFSYDVKMKEKGDIPEGYSVSREKKERFSLILESASTNQTSMYLCASNRGQNTEAFFGQGTRLTVV.